This is a list of T cell receptor beta chains from one sample in a study of type 1 regulatory T cells. TCRdb itself ran the reads through MiXCR, one entry per CDR3 protein. The data contain about 100,000 distinct CDR3 sequences, less than 40% of them singletons. Input material: CD4+ T cells, either the whole sample or a sorted fraction (not recorded which). All receptors come from a human donor in good health. The CDR3 runs from the conserved cysteine through the conserved F or W. A D gene is named only where the DNA matches it firmly. Rows give clone size only sometimes, using once, few, many, or a class for an expanded clone.

>-|-|TRBJ1-1|TRBV20-1
CSAYGAVGNTEAFF
TGCAGTGCCTATGGGGCGGTAGGGAACACTGAAGCTTTCTTT
>-|-|TRBJ2-1|TRBV7-3
CAPGPSSYNEQFF
TGTGCCCCCGGTCCTAGCTCCTACAATGAGCAGTTCTTC
>-|-|TRBJ1-1|TRBV6-4
CASSASGARTEASF
TGTGCCAGCAGTGCCAGCGGGGCGCGAACTGAAGCTTCTTTT
>-|-|TRBJ1-1|TRBV20-1
CSARVTGNTEAFF
TGCAGTGCTAGAGTTACGGGGAACACTGAAGCTTTCTTT
>-|-|TRBJ2-7|TRBV5-1
CASSLLGTASYEQYF
TGCGCCAGCAGCTTGTTGGGGACTGCCTCCTACGAGCAGTACTTC
>-|-|TRBJ2-1|TRBV20-1
CSARAHSSYNEQFF
TGCAGTGCCCGAGCGCATTCGTCCTACAATGAGCAGTTCTTC
>-|-|TRBJ2-5|TRBV27
CASSLYRAGRVETQYF
TGTGCCAGCAGTTTATACAGGGCAGGGAGGGTGGAGACCCAGTACTTC
>-|-|TRBJ2-2|TRBV5-6
CASGPASGTAQNTGELFF
TGTGCCAGCGGACCCGCATCCGGGACGGCTCAGAACACCGGGGAGCTGTTTTTT
>few|-|TRBJ1-1|TRBV10-3
CAISDLSQGNTEAFF
TGTGCCATCAGTGACTTATCACAGGGAAACACTGAAGCTTTCTTT
>many|-|TRBJ1-5|TRBV24-1
CATQGSNQPQHF
TGTGCCACGCAGGGTTCCAATCAGCCCCAGCATTTT
>-|-|TRBJ2-3|TRBV12-3/TRBV12-4
CASSPLPDTQYF
TGTGCCAGCAGTCCCCTCCCAGATACGCAGTATTTT
>-|-|TRBJ2-5|TRBV28
CAAGVFSETQYF
TGTGCCGCTGGAGTCTTCTCAGAGACCCAGTACTTC
>-|TRBD1|TRBJ2-1|TRBV5-1
CASSRDSYNEQFF
TGCGCCAGCAGCAGGGACAGTTACAATGAGCAGTTCTTC
>few|-|TRBJ2-3|TRBV5-1
CASSSDTDTQYF
TGCGCCAGCAGCTCGGATACCGATACGCAGTATTTT
>-|TRBD2|TRBJ2-1|TRBV7-2
CASSPWTSGNNEQFF
TGTGCCAGCAGCCCCTGGACTAGCGGCAACAATGAGCAGTTCTTC
>few|-|TRBJ2-5|TRBV6-6
CASSYLAGETQYF
TGTGCCAGCAGTTACTTGGCGGGAGAGACCCAGTACTTC
>-|TRBD2|TRBJ2-1|TRBV20-1
CSAQRTSGNSQFF
TGCAGTGCCCAAAGGACTAGCGGGAATTCTCAGTTCTTC
>-|-|TRBJ2-3|TRBV7-2
CASSFQGAGHPFTQYF
TGTGCCAGCAGCTTCCAGGGAGCGGGCCACCCGTTTACGCAGTATTTT
>-|-|TRBJ2-5|TRBV3-1
CASSQRGPSQETQYF
TGTGCCAGCAGCCAAAGGGGCCCCTCTCAAGAGACCCAGTACTTC
>-|TRBD2|TRBJ2-5|TRBV11-2
CASSLDLGGVTQYF
TGTGCCAGCAGCTTAGATCTGGGAGGGGTGACCCAGTACTTC
>many|TRBD2|TRBJ2-3|TRBV20-1
CSARAAGLATDTQYF
TGCAGTGCTAGAGCGGCGGGACTAGCAACAGATACGCAGTATTTT
>few|TRBD2|TRBJ2-1|TRBV7-6
CATGKLAGTGEQFF
TGTGCCACTGGGAAACTAGCGGGGACCGGTGAGCAGTTCTTC
>few|-|TRBJ2-7|TRBV6-2/TRBV6-3
CASSEDRLLYEQYF
TGTGCCAGCAGTGAAGACAGGCTTCTCTACGAGCAGTACTTC
>few|-|TRBJ2-3|TRBV7-8
CASSPTETQYF
TGTGCCAGCAGCCCGACAGAAACGCAGTATTTT
>-|-|TRBJ1-1|TRBV5-1
CASSFLDTEAFF
TGCGCCAGCAGCTTTTTAGACACTGAAGCTTTCTTT
>-|-|TRBJ2-4|TRBV6-2/TRBV6-3
CASSYSGGGNIQYF
TGTGCCAGCAGTTACTCAGGGGGTGGGAACATTCAGTACTTC
>few|TRBD2|TRBJ2-1|TRBV7-8
CASSLAVASGEGEQFF
TGTGCCAGCAGCTTAGCGGTGGCCTCTGGGGAGGGTGAGCAGTTCTTC
>-|TRBD2|TRBJ2-1|TRBV5-1
CASSLSVPGGNEQFF
TGCGCCAGCAGCTTGTCTGTTCCGGGAGGGAATGAGCAGTTCTTC
>once|TRBD2|TRBJ2-1|TRBV9
CASSDTSGRARSYNEQFF
TGTGCCAGCAGCGATACTAGCGGGAGGGCCAGATCCTACAATGAGCAGTTCTTC
>-|-|TRBJ2-7|TRBV28
CASSGGFVSYEQYF
TGTGCCAGCTCGGGGGGCTTTGTGTCCTACGAGCAGTACTTC
>few|-|TRBJ2-3|TRBV5-1
CASSLSNPPTDTQYF
TGCGCCAGCAGCCTCAGTAATCCCCCCACAGATACGCAGTATTTT
>-|-|TRBJ2-2|TRBV5-1
CASKPANTGELFF
TGCGCCAGCAAGCCCGCGAACACCGGGGAGCTGTTTTTT
>-|TRBD1|TRBJ2-7|TRBV6-4
CASSNPGQGISEQYF
TGTGCCAGCAGTAACCCGGGACAGGGGATATCCGAGCAGTACTTC
>few|TRBD2|TRBJ2-7|TRBV20-1
CSAHGLAGDNGQYF
TGCAGTGCTCATGGACTAGCGGGAGATAATGGGCAGTACTTC
>few|TRBD1|TRBJ2-3|TRBV5-1
CASSLPGQALTDTQYF
TGCGCCAGCAGCTTACCGGGACAGGCCCTCACAGATACGCAGTATTTT
>-|-|TRBJ2-7|TRBV27
CASSLQGSYEQYF
TGTGCCAGCAGTTTACAGGGCTCCTACGAGCAGTACTTC
>-|-|TRBJ1-5|TRBV7-2
CASTSPGGDTQHF
TGTGCCAGCACCTCACCGGGGGGAGATACGCAGCATTTT
>many|-|TRBJ2-2|TRBV6-2/TRBV6-3
CASSYGMPGVTGELFF
TGTGCCAGCAGTTACGGGATGCCGGGAGTTACCGGGGAGCTGTTTTTT
>many|TRBD1|TRBJ2-6|TRBV5-1
CASSLVTGVSGANVLTF
TGCGCCAGCAGCTTGGTTACAGGGGTGTCTGGGGCCAACGTCCTGACTTTC
>-|-|TRBJ2-1|TRBV7-2
CASSFSSYEQFF
TGTGCCAGCAGCTTTTCCAGCTATGAGCAGTTCTTC
>-|-|TRBJ1-5|TRBV7-8
CASSEAQRDQPQHF
TGTGCCAGCAGCGAGGCCCAGAGAGATCAGCCCCAGCATTTT
>-|TRBD1|TRBJ2-1|TRBV5-1
CAGIRQGTGHNEQFF
TGCGCCGGCATAAGACAGGGGACAGGCCACAATGAGCAGTTCTTC
>few|-|TRBJ2-3|TRBV2
CASSEDWVDTQYF
TGTGCCAGCAGCGAAGATTGGGTAGATACGCAGTATTTT
>-|-|TRBJ2-1|TRBV5-1
CASSLDGDGQFF
TGCGCCAGCAGCTTGGACGGGGATGGGCAGTTCTTC
>-|-|TRBJ1-2|TRBV18
CASSPVGIVGYTF
TGTGCCAGCTCACCAGTGGGGATTGTAGGCTACACCTTC